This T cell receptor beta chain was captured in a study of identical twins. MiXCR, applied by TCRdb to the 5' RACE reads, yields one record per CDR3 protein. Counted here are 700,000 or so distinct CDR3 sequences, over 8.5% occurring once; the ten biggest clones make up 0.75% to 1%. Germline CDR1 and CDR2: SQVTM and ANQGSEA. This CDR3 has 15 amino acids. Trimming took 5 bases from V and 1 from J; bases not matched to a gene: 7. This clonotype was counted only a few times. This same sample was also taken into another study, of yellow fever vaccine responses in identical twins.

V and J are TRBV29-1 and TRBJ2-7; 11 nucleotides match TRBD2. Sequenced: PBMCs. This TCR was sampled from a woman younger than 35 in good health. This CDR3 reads CSVRIAGGPSYEQYF. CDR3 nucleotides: TGCAGCGTTCGAATAGCGGGAGGGCCGTCCTACGAGCAGTACTTC.